Listed below are T cell receptor beta chains from one sample, sequenced in a study of blood T cell repertoires in COVID-19. The table came from immunoSEQ multiplex PCR; TCRdb's copy has only in-frame clones and leaves some out. Here the sample spans approximately 450,000 clones, roughly 89% being singletons. The sequenced sample consisted of peripheral blood. Receptor source: a woman in her 30s with acute or convalescent COVID-19. The CDR3 runs from the conserved cysteine through the conserved F or W. The order of the fields is D gene, V gene, J gene, CDR3 DNA, CDR3 protein. D genes are given only for firm matches.

D gene: TRBD1
V gene: TRBV6-1
J gene: TRBJ1-2
CDR3 DNA: TGTGCCAGCAGTGAGGGAAAAAACAGACAGGGGAAAAGCTATGGCTACACCTTC
CDR3 protein: CASSEGKNRQGKSYGYTF

D gene: .
V gene: TRBV6-5
J gene: TRBJ2-1
CDR3 DNA: TGTGCCAGCAGTTTACTCAGGGGTATCGGAAGGAATGAGCAGTTCTTC
CDR3 protein: CASSLLRGIGRNEQFF

D gene: .
V gene: TRBV10-3
J gene: TRBJ1-5
CDR3 DNA: TGTGCCATCAGTGAGTCGATGGTAATGGCAAATAGCAATCAGCCCCAGCATTTT
CDR3 protein: CAISESMVMANSNQPQHF

D gene: TRBD1
V gene: TRBV5-8
J gene: TRBJ1-1
CDR3 DNA: TGTGCCAGCAGCTGGACAGGGATAAACACTGAAGCTTTCTTT
CDR3 protein: CASSWTGINTEAFF

D gene: .
V gene: TRBV2
J gene: TRBJ1-2
CDR3 DNA: TGTGCCAGCAGTGAAACGCTACCGGGTAACTATGGCTACACCTTC
CDR3 protein: CASSETLPGNYGYTF

D gene: TRBD2
V gene: TRBV5-1
J gene: TRBJ2-7
CDR3 DNA: TGCGCCAGCAGCTTCGGCGGGGGGTGGGAGCAGTACTTC
CDR3 protein: CASSFGGGWEQYF

D gene: TRBD1
V gene: TRBV7-8
J gene: TRBJ2-7
CDR3 DNA: TGTGCCAGCAGCTTAAACAGGGGGATCTACGAGCAGTACTTC
CDR3 protein: CASSLNRGIYEQYF

D gene: TRBD1
V gene: TRBV29-1
J gene: TRBJ2-1
CDR3 DNA: TGCAGCGTTGGAGGGACAGGGAGGAATGAGCAGTTCTTC
CDR3 protein: CSVGGTGRNEQFF

D gene: .
V gene: TRBV27
J gene: TRBJ1-1
CDR3 DNA: TGTGCCAGCGGCTGGGGGCGGAACACTGAAGCTTTCTTT
CDR3 protein: CASGWGRNTEAFF

D gene: .
V gene: TRBV19
J gene: TRBJ2-1
CDR3 DNA: TGTGCCAGTAGTATCGGCGGGGGCGAATACAATGAGCAGTTCTTC
CDR3 protein: CASSIGGGEYNEQFF

D gene: TRBD1
V gene: TRBV10-3
J gene: TRBJ2-1
CDR3 DNA: TGTGCCATCAGTGAGTGGTACCGGGACAGGCATTACAATGAGCAGTTCTTC
CDR3 protein: CAISEWYRDRHYNEQFF

D gene: .
V gene: TRBV27
J gene: TRBJ2-5
CDR3 DNA: TGTGCCAGCAGTTTAACGTTCTACACAGGGCAAGAGACCCAGTACTTC
CDR3 protein: CASSLTFYTGQETQYF

D gene: .
V gene: TRBV28
J gene: TRBJ2-5
CDR3 DNA: TGTGCCAGCAGTCGCAGACGGGAGCGCGGGGAGACCCAGTACTTC
CDR3 protein: CASSRRRERGETQYF